The T cell receptor beta chain under discussion was sequenced for a study of OX40 agonist ivuxolimab in advanced cancers. Sequencing used immunoSEQ multiplex PCR; TCRdb keeps in-frame clones, though not all of them. The sample carries some 59,000 clones, roughly 84% recorded once. CDR1 is MNHEY and CDR2 is SVGAGI in the germline V gene. This CDR3 is 15 amino acids long. Trimming took off 6 bases at V and 0 bases at J, with 12 bases between the two ends. This clonotype was obtained from an adult with an advanced solid tumor such as melanoma, head and neck, liver or kidney cancer. Sequenced here: CD4+ or CD8+ T cells sorted from blood, sampled in a trial of the OX40 agonist ivuxolimab. This rearrangement joins TRBV6-5 to TRBJ1-3; a weak D match, TRBD1 (5 bases). As DNA, the CDR3 is TGTGCCAGCAGCAGGGACTGGAGCTCTGGAAACACCATATATTTT. As protein: CASSRDWSSGNTIYF.